This entry features one T cell receptor beta chain sequence. A J-beta primer mix and a sample-barcoded 5' primer were used in a second PCR of roughly 6 to 12 cycles. MiXCR, applied by TCRdb to the 5' RACE reads, yields one record per CDR3 protein. The table includes about 1.4 million distinct CDR3 sequences, approximately 59% detected once. CDR1 is SGHTA and CDR2 is FQGNSA in the germline V gene. Unmatched junction bases numbered 10, after V lost 1 base and J lost 5 bases. The CDR3 sequence is 17 residues long. These data are taken from a study of blood T cells in healthy people across ages. The V gene is TRBV7-2, the J gene TRBJ2-5; 10 bases align to TRBD1. The receptor was isolated from a man younger than 30 in good health. Sequences were obtained from blood. CDR3 residues: CASSLGTGGPPAETQYF. DNA for the CDR3: TGTGCCAGCAGCTTAGGGACAGGGGGTCCTCCGGCGGAGACCCAGTACTTC. Complete variable domain (other parts from reference TRBV7-2 and TRBJ2-5): GAGVSQSPSNKVTEKGKDVELRCDPISGHTALYWYRQSLGQGLEFLIYFQGNSAPDKSGLPSDRFSAERTGGSVSTLTIQRTQQEDSAVYLCASSLGTGGPPAETQYFGPGTRLLVL.